These T cell receptor beta chains were read from a single sample in a study of CD8+ T cells in alopecia areata. Measured with immunoSEQ multiplex PCR; TCRdb has only the in-frame clones, and not every one. The sample yields some 150,000 clones, more than 85% seen once. The source material was CD8+ T cells sorted from blood, sampled at week 4, from a patient treated with tofacitinib. The receptors come from a human donor with alopecia areata. CDR3s include the opening cysteine and the closing phenylalanine or tryptophan. The order of the fields is clone size, D gene, J gene, V gene, CDR3 protein, CDR3 DNA. A D gene is named only where the DNA matches it firmly. Size is omitted from some rows. Given values are once, few, many or a class for expanded clones.

abundance: NA; d_gene: NA; j_gene: TRBJ1-1; v_gene: TRBV27; CDR3aa: CAVRGSPGTEAFF; CDR3nt: TGTGCCGTTAGGGGATCACCGGGGACTGAAGCTTTCTTT
abundance: NA; d_gene: NA; j_gene: TRBJ2-1; v_gene: TRBV5-1; CDR3aa: CASSMGLEQFF; CDR3nt: TGCGCCAGCAGTATGGGACTCGAGCAGTTCTTC
abundance: NA; d_gene: NA; j_gene: TRBJ2-7; v_gene: TRBV4-2; CDR3aa: CASSPRKEGIGGQYF; CDR3nt: TGTGCCAGCAGCCCACGAAAGGAGGGGATTGGTGGGCAGTACTTC
abundance: NA; d_gene: NA; j_gene: TRBJ2-7; v_gene: TRBV4-1; CDR3aa: CASSQDKDSTYEQYF; CDR3nt: TGCGCCAGCAGCCAAGATAAAGACTCTACCTACGAGCAGTACTTC
abundance: NA; d_gene: NA; j_gene: TRBJ2-2; v_gene: TRBV29-1; CDR3aa: CSVPSGTANTGELFF; CDR3nt: TGCAGCGTTCCATCCGGGACCGCCAACACCGGGGAGCTGTTTTTT
abundance: NA; d_gene: NA; j_gene: TRBJ1-2; v_gene: TRBV4-1; CDR3aa: CASSQATDYGYTF; CDR3nt: TGCGCCAGCAGCCAAGCGACGGACTATGGCTACACCTTC
abundance: NA; d_gene: NA; j_gene: TRBJ2-3; v_gene: TRBV6-5; CDR3aa: CASSYSRDSSTDTQYF; CDR3nt: TGTGCCAGCAGTTACTCACGGGACTCCAGCACAGATACGCAGTATTTT
abundance: NA; d_gene: NA; j_gene: TRBJ1-1; v_gene: TRBV27; CDR3aa: CASSLVDGEAFF; CDR3nt: TGTGCCAGCAGTTTAGTGGACGGTGAAGCTTTCTTT
abundance: NA; d_gene: TRBD1; j_gene: TRBJ2-5; v_gene: TRBV27; CDR3aa: CASSFGTGGETQYF; CDR3nt: TGTGCCAGCAGTTTCGGGACAGGGGGAGAGACCCAGTACTTC
abundance: few; d_gene: NA; j_gene: TRBJ2-3; v_gene: TRBV23-1; CDR3aa: CASRPYRATSTDTQYF; CDR3nt: TGCGCCAGCAGACCCTACAGGGCCACTAGCACAGATACGCAGTATTTT
abundance: NA; d_gene: NA; j_gene: TRBJ2-3; v_gene: TRBV7-6; CDR3aa: CASSFSWGLRVQYF; CDR3nt: TGTGCCAGCAGCTTCTCGTGGGGCCTACGAGTGCAGTATTTT
abundance: NA; d_gene: NA; j_gene: TRBJ2-2; v_gene: TRBV7-9; CDR3aa: CASRLPDGNTGELFF; CDR3nt: TGTGCCAGCCGCCTCCCGGACGGAAACACCGGGGAGCTGTTTTTT
abundance: NA; d_gene: NA; j_gene: TRBJ1-2; v_gene: TRBV4-1; CDR3aa: CASSQDLRTLANYGYTF; CDR3nt: TGCGCCAGCAGCCAAGATCTTCGGACGCTCGCTAACTATGGCTACACCTTC
abundance: once; d_gene: NA; j_gene: TRBJ1-1; v_gene: TRBV13; CDR3aa: CASSLGRLEAFF; CDR3nt: TGTGCCAGCAGCTTGGGGCGTCTTGAAGCTTTCTTT
abundance: NA; d_gene: TRBD1; j_gene: TRBJ1-2; v_gene: TRBV5-1; CDR3aa: CASGQGPNYGYTF; CDR3nt: TGCGCCAGCGGACAGGGGCCTAACTATGGCTACACCTTC
abundance: NA; d_gene: NA; j_gene: TRBJ2-7; v_gene: TRBV27; CDR3aa: CASSRNYEQYF; CDR3nt: TGTGCCAGCAGTCGCAACTACGAGCAGTACTTC
abundance: NA; d_gene: TRBD1; j_gene: TRBJ2-7; v_gene: TRBV7-9; CDR3aa: CASSRRGRNEQYF; CDR3nt: TGTGCCAGCAGCCGCAGGGGGCGAAACGAGCAGTACTTC
abundance: NA; d_gene: NA; j_gene: TRBJ2-1; v_gene: TRBV9; CDR3aa: CASSTGQGGPRGHEQFF; CDR3nt: TGTGCCAGCAGCACGGGTCAAGGAGGACCTCGTGGGCATGAGCAGTTCTTC
abundance: NA; d_gene: TRBD2; j_gene: TRBJ2-7; v_gene: TRBV4-1; CDR3aa: CASSQELADSYEQYF; CDR3nt: TGCGCCAGCAGCCAGGAACTAGCGGACTCCTACGAGCAGTACTTC
abundance: NA; d_gene: NA; j_gene: TRBJ2-7; v_gene: TRBV2; CDR3aa: CASKGIYYEQYF; CDR3nt: TGTGCCAGCAAAGGGATATACTACGAGCAGTACTTC
abundance: NA; d_gene: TRBD1; j_gene: TRBJ2-7; v_gene: TRBV4-2; CDR3aa: CASSPPWDRALEQYF; CDR3nt: TGTGCCAGCAGCCCCCCTTGGGACAGGGCCCTAGAGCAGTACTTC
abundance: NA; d_gene: NA; j_gene: TRBJ1-1; v_gene: TRBV4-1; CDR3aa: CASSQEIGQVNTEAFF; CDR3nt: TGCGCCAGCAGCCAAGAAATTGGACAAGTAAACACTGAAGCTTTCTTT
abundance: NA; d_gene: NA; j_gene: TRBJ2-6; v_gene: TRBV5-6; CDR3aa: CASSYEGVLTF; CDR3nt: TGTGCCAGCAGCTATGAGGGCGTCCTGACTTTC
abundance: NA; d_gene: NA; j_gene: TRBJ2-5; v_gene: TRBV7-6; CDR3aa: CASSLEGSEETQYF; CDR3nt: TGTGCCAGCAGCTTAGAGGGCAGTGAAGAGACCCAGTACTTC
abundance: NA; d_gene: NA; j_gene: TRBJ1-1; v_gene: TRBV5-1; CDR3aa: CASSLAAGIDTEAFF; CDR3nt: TGCGCCAGCAGCTTGGCAGCTGGGATTGACACTGAAGCTTTCTTT
abundance: NA; d_gene: NA; j_gene: TRBJ2-7; v_gene: TRBV5-1; CDR3aa: CASSLDPGETYEQYF; CDR3nt: TGCGCCAGCAGCTTGGATCCAGGGGAAACCTACGAGCAGTACTTC
abundance: NA; d_gene: NA; j_gene: TRBJ1-1; v_gene: TRBV5-4; CDR3aa: CASSLGHEAFF; CDR3nt: TGTGCCAGCAGCCTGGGACATGAAGCTTTCTTT
abundance: NA; d_gene: TRBD1; j_gene: TRBJ2-2; v_gene: TRBV29-1; CDR3aa: CSVGQGNTGELFF; CDR3nt: TGCAGCGTGGGACAGGGTAATACCGGGGAGCTGTTTTTT
abundance: NA; d_gene: NA; j_gene: TRBJ1-2; v_gene: TRBV4-1; CDR3aa: CASSQGQGNGYTF; CDR3nt: TGCGCCAGCAGCCAGGGGCAGGGGAATGGCTACACCTTC
abundance: NA; d_gene: NA; j_gene: TRBJ2-7; v_gene: TRBV9; CDR3aa: CASSAGTDSYEQYF; CDR3nt: TGTGCCAGCAGCGCAGGGACGGATTCCTACGAGCAGTACTTC
abundance: NA; d_gene: NA; j_gene: TRBJ2-1; v_gene: TRBV28; CDR3aa: CASSFSASYNEQFF; CDR3nt: TGTGCCAGCAGTTTTAGTGCCTCCTACAATGAGCAGTTCTTC
abundance: NA; d_gene: NA; j_gene: TRBJ2-2; v_gene: TRBV4-1; CDR3aa: CASSQDQTGYTGELFF; CDR3nt: TGCGCCAGCAGCCAAGATCAAACGGGCTACACCGGGGAGCTGTTTTTT
abundance: few; d_gene: NA; j_gene: TRBJ2-1; v_gene: TRBV7-3; CDR3aa: CASSWNPGLYNEQFF; CDR3nt: TGTGCCAGCAGCTGGAACCCGGGACTTTACAATGAGCAGTTCTTC
abundance: NA; d_gene: TRBD2; j_gene: TRBJ2-7; v_gene: TRBV13; CDR3aa: CASSSLAGDTSREQYF; CDR3nt: TGTGCCAGCAGCTCACTAGCGGGGGACACCTCTCGGGAGCAGTACTTC
abundance: once; d_gene: NA; j_gene: TRBJ1-2; v_gene: TRBV29-1; CDR3aa: CSVDRGVYGYTF; CDR3nt: TGCAGCGTTGACAGGGGTGTCTATGGCTACACCTTC
abundance: NA; d_gene: NA; j_gene: TRBJ2-1; v_gene: TRBV2; CDR3aa: CASNNQFF; CDR3nt: TGTGCCAGCAACAACCAGTTCTTC
abundance: NA; d_gene: NA; j_gene: TRBJ2-7; v_gene: TRBV29-1; CDR3aa: CSVDHRSYEQYF; CDR3nt: TGCAGCGTTGACCATAGATCCTACGAGCAGTACTTC
abundance: once; d_gene: NA; j_gene: TRBJ2-7; v_gene: TRBV14; CDR3aa: CASSPRLGISYEQYF; CDR3nt: TGTGCCAGCAGCCCCAGACTAGGGATCTCCTACGAGCAGTACTTC
abundance: NA; d_gene: NA; j_gene: TRBJ2-7; v_gene: TRBV5-4; CDR3aa: CASSSSYEQYF; CDR3nt: TGTGCCAGCAGCTCCAGCTACGAGCAGTACTTC
abundance: NA; d_gene: NA; j_gene: TRBJ1-6; v_gene: TRBV27; CDR3aa: CASSLRPSSYNSPLHF; CDR3nt: TGTGCCAGCAGTTTACGACCGAGCTCCTATAATTCACCCCTCCACTTT
abundance: NA; d_gene: TRBD2; j_gene: TRBJ2-1; v_gene: TRBV27; CDR3aa: CASSSGTSGYNEQFF; CDR3nt: TGTGCCAGCAGTTCCGGGACTAGCGGATACAATGAGCAGTTCTTC
abundance: NA; d_gene: TRBD1; j_gene: TRBJ1-6; v_gene: TRBV27; CDR3aa: CASSPGTGINSPLHF; CDR3nt: TGTGCCAGCAGTCCTGGGACAGGAATCAATTCACCCCTCCACTTT
abundance: NA; d_gene: NA; j_gene: TRBJ2-1; v_gene: TRBV7-9; CDR3aa: CASSSFSRGELSSYNEQFF; CDR3nt: TGTGCCAGCAGCTCTTTTTCGCGGGGAGAGTTAAGCTCCTACAATGAGCAGTTCTTC
abundance: NA; d_gene: TRBD2; j_gene: TRBJ2-5; v_gene: TRBV2; CDR3aa: CASSELAERGETQYF; CDR3nt: TGTGCCAGCAGTGAGCTAGCGGAGCGTGGGGAGACCCAGTACTTC
abundance: NA; d_gene: NA; j_gene: TRBJ2-7; v_gene: TRBV29-1; CDR3aa: CSATGWGGTDYEQYF; CDR3nt: TGCAGCGCCACTGGATGGGGCGGGACGGACTACGAGCAGTACTTC
abundance: NA; d_gene: NA; j_gene: TRBJ2-5; v_gene: TRBV1; CDR3aa: CTSSQAGWREGFSETQYF; CDR3nt: TGCACCAGCAGCCAGGCGGGCTGGAGGGAGGGTTTCAGCGAGACCCAGTACTTC
abundance: NA; d_gene: TRBD2; j_gene: TRBJ2-1; v_gene: TRBV4-1; CDR3aa: CASSLTSGNNEQFF; CDR3nt: TGCGCCAGCAGCCTGACTAGCGGAAACAATGAGCAGTTCTTC
abundance: NA; d_gene: NA; j_gene: TRBJ1-2; v_gene: TRBV7-2; CDR3aa: CASSSVYTAIIGYTF; CDR3nt: TGTGCCAGCAGCTCCGTGTATACCGCTATAATTGGCTACACCTTC
abundance: NA; d_gene: NA; j_gene: TRBJ2-4; v_gene: TRBV29-1; CDR3aa: CSVEGRFDIQYF; CDR3nt: TGCAGTGTGGAGGGGAGGTTTGACATTCAGTACTTC
abundance: NA; d_gene: NA; j_gene: TRBJ1-1; v_gene: TRBV15; CDR3aa: CATSRMGGVTEAFF; CDR3nt: TGTGCCACCAGCAGAATGGGTGGGGTCACTGAAGCTTTCTTT
abundance: NA; d_gene: TRBD1; j_gene: TRBJ2-1; v_gene: TRBV29-1; CDR3aa: CSVEDLEKDRMTNEQFF; CDR3nt: TGCAGCGTTGAAGATCTAGAGAAGGACAGGATGACCAATGAGCAGTTCTTC
abundance: NA; d_gene: NA; j_gene: TRBJ1-1; v_gene: TRBV30; CDR3aa: CAWSVDGGNTEAFF; CDR3nt: TGTGCCTGGAGTGTAGATGGCGGGAACACTGAAGCTTTCTTT
abundance: NA; d_gene: NA; j_gene: TRBJ2-3; v_gene: TRBV7-2; CDR3aa: CASSLRTITSTDTQYF; CDR3nt: TGTGCCAGCAGCTTAAGGACTATTACTAGCACAGATACGCAGTATTTT